This TCR beta chain derives from a study of shared T cell receptors in the human thymus. V shed 3 bases and J shed 8 bases, with 19 bases lying between them. CDR3 size: 15 residues. The V gene's germline CDR1 is MNHEY and CDR2 SMNVEV (reference sequence). TCRdb's copy holds only in-frame clones and misses some; the assay was immunoSEQ multiplex PCR. The table records about 380,000 clones, around 93% of them present only once. The chain carries TRBV27 and TRBJ1-2; tentative D call: TRBD1 (6 bases). The sequence came from a human donor. Material: thymocytes. CDR3 sequence reads: CASSLIRGSLEGYTF. The CDR3 DNA reads TGTGCCAGCAGTTTGATTAGGGGGTCTTTGGAAGGCTACACCTTC.